The T cell receptor (beta chain) described here comes from a study of T cells in Graves' hyperthyroidism and ophthalmopathy. Researchers took RNA transcripts and amplified the TCR beta CDR3 regions from them. The HTBI set primed first-round TCR CDR3 RT-PCR. TCRdb ran MiXCR on the multiplex PCR reads and lists one entry per CDR3 protein. The data hold about 500,000 distinct CDR3 sequences, with over 15% observed a single time. Germline lookup yields CDR1 MNHEY and CDR2 SVGEGT. V was cut by 9 bases and J by 3 bases, with 19 bases left in between. The CDR3 runs 15 residues. The chain carries TRBV6-2 or TRBV6-3 and TRBJ2-3; D possibly matches TRBD1 or TRBD2 (6 bases each). Sample: blood. This sequence was found in a woman aged 18-29 years with Graves' hyperthyroidism. CDR3 in DNA: TGTGCCAGTCAAGAGGGGGGCGTAGGTACAGATACGCAGTATTTT. Protein product: CASQEGGVGTDTQYF.